The 28 T cell receptor beta chains listed next were all sequenced from one sample in a study of siplizumab effects on memory and regulatory T cells. The method was immunoSEQ multiplex PCR; TCRdb's version includes in-frame clones alone and lacks a portion of them. The profile shows roughly 110,000 clones, 93% of them singletons. The sample comprised non-Treg CD4+ T cells sorted from blood. These TCRs come from a human donor in good health.

The chain carries TRBV2 and TRBJ2-2, with D possibly being TRBD2 (6 bases). Germline CDR1 and CDR2: SNHLY and FYNNEI. The CDR3 is made up of 15 amino acids. Deletions cut 7 bases from V and 5 bases from J, with 17 bases between. CDR3 protein: CASIPLAWGTGELFF. In DNA, the CDR3 is TGTGCCAGCATACCTCTAGCGTGGGGGACCGGGGAGCTGTTTTTT.

The V and J genes are TRBV19 and TRBJ1-4; D is unresolved. V gave up 4 bases and J gave up 0 bases, with 9 bases separating them. This CDR3 has 15 amino acids. Germline CDR1 LNHDA, CDR2 SQIVND (reference sequence). This chain's CDR3 is CASSTDGATNEKLFF. The CDR3 coding sequence is TGTGCCAGTAGTACCGACGGAGCAACTAATGAAAAACTGTTTTTT.

V and J are TRBV11-3 and TRBJ2-1; tentative D call: TRBD2 (5 bases). In germline, CDR1 is SGHNT, CDR2 YENEEA. The germline V and J ends were trimmed by 0 bases and 8 bases, with 11 bases remaining between them. The CDR3 sequence is 14 residues long. CDR3 sequence: CASSLDEGRDEQFF. The CDR3 DNA reads TGTGCCAGCAGCTTAGACGAGGGAAGGGATGAGCAGTTCTTC.

This clone is a singleton in its sample. The chain joins TRBV5-5 to TRBJ1-6; 7 nucleotides line up with TRBD1. Germline CDR1 is SGHKS and CDR2 is YYEKEE (reference sequence). The J segment lost 8 bases and the V segment lost 4 bases, leaving 3 bases of the junction unmatched. The CDR3 loop spans 13 amino acids. CDR3 coding DNA: TGTGCCAGCAGCATAACAGGGGATTCACCCCTCCACTTT. Protein product: CASSITGDSPLHF.

The chain recombines TRBV5-1 with TRBJ2-3; 10 bases align to TRBD1. Looked up from germline, CDR1 is SGHRS and CDR2 is YFSETQ. J was trimmed by 4 bases and V by 2 bases; bases with no gene match: 7. This CDR3 has 16 amino acids. This CDR3 is CASSLGQGGLADTQYF. DNA of the CDR3: TGCGCCAGCAGCTTAGGACAGGGGGGTTTGGCAGATACGCAGTATTTT.

The rearrangement links TRBV5-1 to TRBJ1-2; no clear D. This CDR3 has 16 amino acids. V lost 0 bases to trimming and J lost 4 bases, with 16 bases between them. CDR1 SGHRS and CDR2 YFSETQ come from the germline V gene. For the CDR3, the DNA is TGCGCCAGCAGCTTGGGGGTAGTCCAGCGTCTCTATGGCTACACCTTC. Amino acids: CASSLGVVQRLYGYTF.

This chain joins TRBV5-1 and TRBJ2-1, with D perhaps TRBD1 or TRBD2 (5 bases each). This CDR3 region has 14 residues. The V gene lost 5 bases and the J gene lost 3 bases, with 12 bases spanning the gap. Germline lookup yields CDR1 SGHRS and CDR2 YFSETQ. The CDR3 region is CASSPGTHYNEQFF. CDR3 nucleotide sequence: TGCGCCAGCAGTCCCGGGACGCACTACAATGAGCAGTTCTTC.

The chain joins TRBV30 to TRBJ2-7; TRBD1 is a possible D gene (5 bases). Trimming took off 5 bases at V and 2 bases at J, with 22 bases between the two ends. CDR1 and CDR2 from the germline V gene are GTSNPN and SVGIG (reference sequence). CDR3 length: 16 amino acids. Written as DNA, the CDR3 is TGTGCCTGGCGGCAGGGAAGTTACCCTGGTCCCTACGAGCAGTACTTC. Encoded protein: CAWRQGSYPGPYEQYF.

The chain combines TRBV28 with TRBJ2-7; no reliable D call. Germline values: CDR1 MDHEN, CDR2 SYDVKM. The CDR3 loop spans 13 amino acids. V lost 2 bases and J lost 4, with 9 bases in between. CDR3 sequence reads: CASSLPEKYEQYF. For the CDR3, the DNA is TGTGCCAGCAGTTTACCCGAGAAATACGAGCAGTACTTC.

This clone occurred a few times. This chain connects TRBV19 to TRBJ2-3; possible D gene TRBD1, 5 bases. The germline CDR1 and CDR2 sequences are LNHDA and SQIVND (reference sequence). Trimming took 3 bases from V and 2 from J, leaving 15 bases between them. This CDR3 region has 16 residues. CDR3 sequence (DNA): TGTGCCAGTAGTATTAGTGGTGGGGCAAACACAGATACGCAGTATTTT. It specifies CASSISGGANTDTQYF.

The chain is built from TRBV7-2 and TRBJ1-2; the match to TRBD1 covers 8 bases. The CDR3 consists of 14 residues. Per the germline V gene, CDR1 is SGHTA and CDR2 is FQGNSA. V was clipped by 5 bases and J by 4 bases; unmatched bases: 6. CDR3 loop: CASSTGTGSYGYTF. The CDR3 coding sequence is TGTGCCAGCAGCACCGGGACAGGCAGCTATGGCTACACCTTC.

As regards this clone: A read error may account for a junction end that differs from germline. The J gene is TRBJ1-6, the V gene TRBV19; weak D call: TRBD1 (5 bases). Looked up from germline, CDR1 is LNHDA and CDR2 is SQIVND (reference sequence). The CDR3 consists of 13 residues. Here the CDR3 reads CASSQGYDSPLHF. Here the CDR3 DNA reads TGTGCCAGTAGCCAGGGCTATGATTCACCCCTCCACTTT.

In this sample, this clone turned up once. The J gene is TRBJ1-5, the V gene TRBV7-2; D gene ambiguous. Germline V lookup: CDR1 SGHTA, CDR2 FQGNSA. V was pared by 1 base and J by 1 base, with 8 bases between. CDR3 size: 15 residues. CDR3 region: CASSLEGTSNQPQHF. Written as DNA, the CDR3 is TGTGCCAGCAGCTTAGAGGGTACGAGCAATCAGCCCCAGCATTTT.

About this clone: The sample has other DNA sequences that encode this CDR3 too. The CDR3 sequence: CASSLGLAGGNEQFF. CDR3 sequence (DNA): TGTGCCAGCAGCTTAGGCCTAGCGGGGGGAAATGAGCAGTTCTTC. The rearrangement links TRBV11-3 to TRBJ2-1, with TRBD2 identical over 11 bases. Germline V gene sequence: CDR1 SGHNT, CDR2 YENEEA. This CDR3 contains 15 residues. V lost 1 base and J lost 7; bases outside the gene matches: 3.

This chain connects TRBV19 to TRBJ1-5; 10 bases line up with TRBD1. Losses at the gene ends were 4 bases for V and 5 bases for J; bases not matched to a gene: 8. The CDR3 is made up of 16 amino acids. The germline CDR1 and CDR2 sequences are LNHDA and SQIVND (reference sequence). The CDR3 is CASSTRQGALHQPQHF. The CDR3 nucleotides read TGTGCCAGTAGTACCCGACAGGGGGCGCTTCATCAGCCCCAGCATTTT.

This chain connects TRBV5-1 to TRBJ2-3; D is undetermined. The CDR3 has 15 residues. Trimming shortened V by 0 bases and J by 0 bases, and 8 bases separated the two germline ends. Per germline, CDR1 SGHRS and CDR2 YFSETQ. The CDR3 here is CASSLDPASTDTQYF. DNA for the CDR3: TGCGCCAGCAGCTTGGATCCAGCTAGCACAGATACGCAGTATTTT.

This chain joins TRBV4-2 and TRBJ1-6; TRBD1 matches 7 bases. The germline CDR1 and CDR2 sequences are LGHNA and YNFKEQ. V was pared by 0 bases and J by 1 base, with 3 bases of the junction left unmatched. The CDR3 is 17 amino acids. Here the CDR3 reads CASSQEGRGSYNSPLHF. The CDR3 DNA follows: TGTGCCAGCAGCCAAGAAGGCAGGGGGTCCTATAATTCACCCCTCCACTTT.

The J gene is TRBJ2-5, the V gene TRBV19; D is ambiguous. CDR1 is LNHDA and CDR2 is SQIVND in the germline V gene (reference sequence). V lost 3 bases, J lost 5 bases, and 7 bases lay in between. CDR3 size: 12 residues. The CDR3 loop is CASSIGRETQYF. For the CDR3, the DNA is TGTGCCAGTAGTATCGGGCGGGAGACCCAGTACTTC.

This chain connects TRBV30 to TRBJ1-1; unclear D gene. Germline-derived CDR1 and CDR2 are GTSNPN and SVGIG (reference sequence). V lost 4 bases to trimming and J lost 4 bases, with 16 bases between them. CDR3 length equals 14 residues. The CDR3 DNA reads TGTGCCTGGACCCTCCAAGTGGGAGGCACTGAAGCTTTCTTT. The encoded protein is CAWTLQVGGTEAFF.

This clone has only one observation. This sequence joins TRBV30 and TRBJ2-7, with 8 bases identical to TRBD1. The CDR3 is 11 amino acids. Germline V gene lookup returns CDR1 GTSNPN and CDR2 SVGIG (reference sequence). V lost 5 bases to trimming and J lost 6 bases; unmatched junction nucleotides: 3. The CDR3 loop reads CAWGQGGEQYF. The CDR3 nucleotides read TGTGCCTGGGGACAGGGTGGCGAGCAGTACTTC. Full variable domain (remainder filled in from reference TRBV30 and TRBJ2-7): SQTIHQWPATLVQPVGSPLSLECTVEGTSNPNLYWYRQAAGRGLQLLFYSVGIGQISSEVPQNLSASRPQDRQFILSSKKLLLSDSGFYLCAWGQGGEQYFGPGTRLTVT.

The chain couples TRBV7-2 to TRBJ2-7; tentatively, D is TRBD2 (5 bases). Germline V gene sequence: CDR1 SGHTA, CDR2 FQGNSA. This CDR3 contains 13 residues. Between the trimmed V and J ends, which lost 6 bases and 7 bases, there was a span of 16 bases. CDR3 coding DNA: TGTGCCAGCAGTCTAGGTGGGCCGGGAGAGCAGTACTTC. Translating it yields CASSLGGPGEQYF.

This chain uses TRBV7-2 with TRBJ1-4; D is uncertain. Trimming pared 2 bases from V and 3 bases from J, leaving 13 bases between. Germline V gene data show CDR1 as SGHTA and CDR2 as FQGNSA. CDR3 size: 16 residues. CDR3 in DNA: TGTGCCAGCAGCTTATCGGTCCCCACATCTAATGAAAAACTGTTTTTT. Encoded protein: CASSLSVPTSNEKLFF.

V and J are TRBV2 and TRBJ1-5; D unclear. The CDR3 contains 15 residues. V lost 4 bases to trimming and J lost 2 bases, with 12 bases between them. The germline V gene encodes CDR1 SNHLY and CDR2 FYNNEI. CDR3 protein: CASSGNSMGNQPQHF. The DNA of the CDR3 is TGTGCCAGCAGTGGAAACTCCATGGGCAATCAGCCCCAGCATTTT. Together with reference TRBV2 and TRBJ1-5, the CDR3 gives the full variable domain: EPEVTQTPSHQVTQMGQEVILRCVPISNHLYFYWYRQILGQKVEFLVSFYNNEISEKSEIFDDQFSVERPDGSNFTLKIRSTKLEDSAMYFCASSGNSMGNQPQHFGDGTRLSIL.

The chain couples TRBV6-6 to TRBJ1-5, with D hard to call. Germline V gene sequence: CDR1 MNHNY, CDR2 SVGAGI (reference sequence). V gave up 6 bases and J gave up 6 bases, with 12 bases separating them. CDR3 length: 13 amino acids. The CDR3 reads CASRGPHAQPQHF. CDR3 sequence (DNA): TGTGCCAGCAGGGGCCCCCATGCTCAGCCCCAGCATTTT.

The V and J genes are TRBV7-2 and TRBJ2-1; 10 positions agree with TRBD1. Germline V gene lookup returns CDR1 SGHTA and CDR2 FQGNSA. This CDR3 contains 13 residues. Germline trimming cut 2 bases from V and 10 bases from J; bases unmatched to any gene: 2. DNA of the CDR3: TGTGCCAGCAGCTTAAGGACAGGGGGAGAGCAGTTCTTC. This encodes CASSLRTGGEQFF.

The chain couples TRBV15 to TRBJ2-1, with unresolved D. This CDR3 comprises 16 residues. V was shortened by 6 bases and J by 6 bases, with 21 bases between the two germline ends. Germline-derived CDR1 and CDR2 are LNHNV and YYDKDF (reference sequence). The CDR3 region has the DNA TGTGCCACCAGAGCCGTAGGGCCCTCGTTTTTCAATGAGCAGTTCTTC. This codes for CATRAVGPSFFNEQFF.

J is TRBJ2-5 and V is TRBV7-7; 13 nucleotides agree with TRBD2. Germline CDR1 and CDR2: SSHAT and FNYEAQ (reference sequence). J lost 9 bases, V lost 4 bases, and 14 bases had no gene match. This CDR3 has 17 amino acids. Here the CDR3 reads CASSSTELAGGPEAQYF. The DNA for the CDR3 is TGTGCCAGCAGCTCAACCGAACTAGCGGGGGGGCCTGAGGCCCAGTACTTC.

J is TRBJ1-4 and V is TRBV5-1; tentatively, D is TRBD1 (5 bases). Trimming took 1 base from V and 6 from J, leaving 10 bases between them. The length of the CDR3 is 14 residues. Per germline, CDR1 SGHRS and CDR2 YFSETQ. For the CDR3, the DNA is TGCGCCAGCAGCTTGACAGGCAACCATGAAAAACTGTTTTTT. This gives the protein CASSLTGNHEKLFF.